This is a list of T cell receptor beta chains from one sample in a study of cytomegalovirus exposure and HLA in healthy donors. Assay: immunoSEQ multiplex PCR; the TCRdb copy retains only in-frame clones and omits some. The sample contains under 200,000 clones, approximately 89% of which appear only once. Sequencing input: PBMCs. The receptors stem from a woman younger than 30 in good health and CMV-seropositive. The CDR3 runs from the conserved cysteine through the conserved F or W. A D gene is named only where the DNA matches it firmly. The listing skips clone size in some rows; elsewhere it reads once, few, many or a size class.

CASSLETSGSSPYNEQFF | TGTGCCAGCAGCTTAGAGACTAGCGGGAGTTCCCCCTACAATGAGCAGTTCTTC | TRBJ2-1 | TRBD2 | TRBV7-3 | once
CASRQEETQYF | TGTGCCAGCCGGCAGGAAGAGACCCAGTACTTC | TRBJ2-5 | - | TRBV2 | many
CSVDRKGREGSYNEQFF | TGCAGCGTTGACCGAAAAGGACGGGAGGGCTCCTACAATGAGCAGTTCTTC | TRBJ2-1 | TRBD2 | TRBV29-1 | -
CASSIRPTGADTQYF | TGTGCCAGTAGTATTCGACCTACGGGTGCAGATACGCAGTATTTT | TRBJ2-3 | - | TRBV19 | -
CASSQGVHRAQETQYF | TGCGCCAGCAGCCAAGGAGTCCACCGCGCACAAGAGACCCAGTACTTC | TRBJ2-5 | - | TRBV4-1 | -
CASKTSGLAGVAYEQYF | TGTGCCAGTAAAACTTCGGGACTAGCGGGAGTTGCCTACGAGCAGTACTTC | TRBJ2-7 | TRBD2 | TRBV19 | -
CASSFGGSGNTIYF | TGTGCCAGCAGCTTCGGCGGCTCTGGAAACACCATATATTTT | TRBJ1-3 | - | TRBV11-2 | -
CASSLGGAGVVAFF | TGTGCCAGCAGCTTGGGCGGGGCGGGGGTTGTTGCTTTCTTT | TRBJ1-1 | - | TRBV5-6 | -
CSATRAYEQYF | TGCAGTGCTACCAGGGCCTACGAGCAGTACTTC | TRBJ2-7 | - | TRBV20-1 | -
CASSLGYSYEQYF | TGCGCCAGCAGCCTCGGTTACAGCTACGAGCAGTACTTC | TRBJ2-7 | - | TRBV4-3 | -
CASSLRGLTGELFF | TGTGCCAGCAGTTTGCGGGGGCTAACCGGGGAGCTGTTTTTT | TRBJ2-2 | - | TRBV27 | -
CASSTGLAGGDEQFF | TGTGCCAGCAGCACGGGACTAGCGGGAGGCGATGAGCAGTTCTTC | TRBJ2-1 | TRBD2 | TRBV11-3 | -
CASSEGVSNQPQHF | TGCGCCAGTTCCGAGGGGGTAAGCAATCAGCCCCAGCATTTT | TRBJ1-5 | - | TRBV5-1 | -
CASRGQGVANTEAFF | TGTGCCAGCAGAGGACAGGGGGTGGCGAACACTGAAGCTTTCTTT | TRBJ1-1 | TRBD1 | TRBV2 | few
CASSQDGQTNTGELFF | TGCGCCAGCAGCCAAGATGGACAGACGAACACCGGGGAGCTGTTTTTT | TRBJ2-2 | - | TRBV4-1 | -
CASSIGTSDTGELFF | TGTGCCAGCAGCATAGGGACTAGCGACACCGGGGAGCTGTTTTTT | TRBJ2-2 | TRBD2 | TRBV9 | -
CASSLTGTSGASYEQYF | TGTGCCAGCAGCTTAACCGGGACTAGCGGGGCCTCCTACGAGCAGTACTTC | TRBJ2-7 | TRBD2 | TRBV7-8 | -
CASNRLAGAQFGADEQFF | TGTGCCAGCAATCGACTAGCGGGAGCTCAATTTGGTGCCGATGAGCAGTTCTTC | TRBJ2-1 | TRBD2 | TRBV2 | -
CASSVGLAGLYNEQFF | TGTGCCAGCAGCGTAGGTCTAGCGGGACTCTACAATGAGCAGTTCTTC | TRBJ2-1 | TRBD2 | TRBV9 | -
CATKTANNQPQHF | TGTGCCACCAAGACAGCGAACAATCAGCCCCAGCATTTT | TRBJ1-5 | - | TRBV19 | -
CASSHTGRGNTEAFF | TGTGCCAGCAGTCATACGGGCAGGGGGAACACTGAAGCTTTCTTT | TRBJ1-1 | - | TRBV6-6 | -
CASSLLPPGTSGRARETQYF | TGTGCCAGCAGTTTACTACCTCCCGGGACTAGCGGGAGGGCACGAGAGACCCAGTACTTC | TRBJ2-5 | TRBD2 | TRBV27 | -
CASIGTGDNEQFF | TGTGCCAGCATCGGGACAGGGGACAATGAGCAGTTCTTC | TRBJ2-1 | TRBD1 | TRBV5-4 | -
CASSQASLGLAGTQETQYF | TGTGCCAGCAGCCAAGCCAGCCTGGGACTAGCGGGAACTCAAGAGACCCAGTACTTC | TRBJ2-5 | TRBD2 | TRBV4-2 | -
CASSPEGDYEQYF | TGCGCCAGCAGCCCGGAGGGCGACTACGAGCAGTACTTC | TRBJ2-7 | - | TRBV4-1 | -
CATSKGTGSSREQYF | TGTGCCACCAGCAAAGGGACAGGGTCATCTCGCGAGCAGTACTTC | TRBJ2-7 | TRBD1 | TRBV15 | -
CASSGTTGSQSYNEQFF | TGTGCCAGCAGCGGTACGACAGGGTCCCAGTCCTACAATGAGCAGTTCTTC | TRBJ2-1 | TRBD1 | TRBV9 | -
CASSWGQSSYNEQFF | TGTGCCAGCAGCTGGGGACAAAGCTCCTACAATGAGCAGTTCTTC | TRBJ2-1 | - | TRBV7-3 | once
CATSRDQAGTGETQYF | TGTGCCACCAGCAGAGATCAGGCGGGCACGGGGGAGACCCAGTACTTC | TRBJ2-5 | - | TRBV15 | -
CASSFTSGSDEQYF | TGCGCCAGCAGCTTTACTAGCGGGAGTGACGAGCAGTACTTC | TRBJ2-7 | TRBD2 | TRBV4-3 | once
CASSRTGKVNEQFF | TGTGCCAGCAGTCGGACAGGGAAAGTCAATGAGCAGTTCTTC | TRBJ2-1 | TRBD1 | TRBV27 | -
CASSELRSSYNEQFF | TGTGCCAGCAGTGAATTGCGGAGCTCCTACAATGAGCAGTTCTTC | TRBJ2-1 | - | TRBV2 | -
CASSPRQDSYNEQFF | TGTGCCAGCAGCCCCAGACAGGATTCCTACAATGAGCAGTTCTTC | TRBJ2-1 | - | TRBV11-3 | -
CASSFPSSGQYF | TGTGCCAGCAGCTTTCCTTCCTCCGGGCAGTACTTC | TRBJ2-7 | - | TRBV11-2 | -
CAISGGTGLTFF | TGTGCCATCAGTGGAGGGACAGGGTTGACTTTCTTT | TRBJ1-1 | TRBD1 | TRBV10-3 | -
CASSSRDRGLYTEAFF | TGTGCCAGCAGCTCCCGGGACAGGGGGCTATACACTGAAGCTTTCTTT | TRBJ1-1 | TRBD1 | TRBV11-3 | -
CASSFLGQSSTDTQYF | TGTGCCAGCAGTTTCCTGGGACAGAGTAGCACAGATACGCAGTATTTT | TRBJ2-3 | TRBD1 | TRBV28 | -
CAWSLLSGGKLFF | TGTGCCTGGAGCCTCCTTTCGGGGGGAAAACTGTTTTTT | TRBJ1-4 | - | TRBV30 | -
CASNPGQGVHTEAFF | TGTGCCAGCAACCCGGGACAGGGCGTCCACACTGAAGCTTTCTTT | TRBJ1-1 | TRBD1 | TRBV5-4 | -
CASSSFQTKGAYEQYF | TGTGCCAGCAGCTCGTTCCAGACAAAGGGGGCCTACGAGCAGTACTTC | TRBJ2-7 | - | TRBV11-3 | once
CASSSEGGSSYEQYF | TGTGCCAGCAGCTCGGAAGGGGGCAGCTCCTACGAGCAGTACTTC | TRBJ2-7 | TRBD1 | TRBV2 | -